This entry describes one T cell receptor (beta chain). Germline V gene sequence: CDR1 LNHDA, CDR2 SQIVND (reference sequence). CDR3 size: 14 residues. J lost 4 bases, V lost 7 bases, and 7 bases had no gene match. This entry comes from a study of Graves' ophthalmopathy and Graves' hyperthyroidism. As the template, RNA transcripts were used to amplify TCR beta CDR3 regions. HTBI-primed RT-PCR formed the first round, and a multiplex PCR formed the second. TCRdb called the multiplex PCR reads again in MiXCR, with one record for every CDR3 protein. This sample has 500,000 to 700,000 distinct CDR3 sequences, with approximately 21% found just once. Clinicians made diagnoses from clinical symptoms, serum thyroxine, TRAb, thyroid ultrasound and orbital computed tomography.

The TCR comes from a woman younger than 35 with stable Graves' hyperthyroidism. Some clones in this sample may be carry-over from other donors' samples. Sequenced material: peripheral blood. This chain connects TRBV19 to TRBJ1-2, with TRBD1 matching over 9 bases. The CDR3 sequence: CASNFADRGYGYTF. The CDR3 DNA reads TGTGCCAGTAATTTCGCGGACAGGGGCTATGGCTACACCTTC.